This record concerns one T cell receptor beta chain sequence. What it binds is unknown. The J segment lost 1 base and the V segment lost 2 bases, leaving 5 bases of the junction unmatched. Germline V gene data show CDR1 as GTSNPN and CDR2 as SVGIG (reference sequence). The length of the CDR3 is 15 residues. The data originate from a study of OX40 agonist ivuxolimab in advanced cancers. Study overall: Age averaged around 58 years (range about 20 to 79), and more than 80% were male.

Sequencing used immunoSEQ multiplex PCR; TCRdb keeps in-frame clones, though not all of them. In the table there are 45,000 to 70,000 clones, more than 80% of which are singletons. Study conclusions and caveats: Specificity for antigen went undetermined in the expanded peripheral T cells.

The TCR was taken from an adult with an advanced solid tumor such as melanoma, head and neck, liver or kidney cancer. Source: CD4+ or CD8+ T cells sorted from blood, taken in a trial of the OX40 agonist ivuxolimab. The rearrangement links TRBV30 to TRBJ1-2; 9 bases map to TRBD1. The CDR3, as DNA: TGTGCCTGGAGTCCCTTGGACAGGGGTAACTATGGCTACACCTTC. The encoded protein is CAWSPLDRGNYGYTF.